These T cell receptor beta chains were read from a single sample in a study of T cells in Graves' hyperthyroidism and ophthalmopathy. TCRdb re-analysed the multiplex PCR reads in MiXCR, keeping a single row per CDR3 protein. Of approximately 870,000 distinct CDR3 sequences in the sample, 35% to 45% are singletons; the top ten hold more than 7%. Sequencing was done on a sample of blood. These receptors were collected from a man between 18 and 29 years old with Graves' hyperthyroidism. Both conserved end residues are part of each CDR3. A D gene is named only where the DNA matches it firmly. Expanded clones are given a class, and other clones once, few, many or no size at all.

j_gene: TRBJ2-3
v_gene: TRBV9
d_gene: TRBD2
abundance: .
CDR3nt: TGTGCCAGCAGCGTAGCTACTAGCGGTAGAGATACGCAGTATTTT
CDR3aa: CASSVATSGRDTQYF

j_gene: TRBJ2-5
v_gene: TRBV7-9
d_gene: .
abundance: many
CDR3nt: TGTGCCAGCAGCCTTAGACAGGGAGGCGAGACCCAGTACTTC
CDR3aa: CASSLRQGGETQYF

j_gene: TRBJ1-4
v_gene: TRBV19
d_gene: TRBD1
abundance: few
CDR3nt: TGTGCCAGTAGGATCCCCGGGACAGGAACAACTAATGAAAAACTGTTTTTT
CDR3aa: CASRIPGTGTTNEKLFF

j_gene: TRBJ1-1
v_gene: TRBV9
d_gene: .
abundance: many
CDR3nt: TGTGCCAGCAGTCAGTTTGACACTGAAGCTTTCTTT
CDR3aa: CASSQFDTEAFF

j_gene: TRBJ2-7
v_gene: TRBV7-2
d_gene: TRBD1
abundance: .
CDR3nt: TGTGCCAGCAGCCAAGAGGACAGGGCAGGCTCCTACGAGCAGTACTTC
CDR3aa: CASSQEDRAGSYEQYF

j_gene: TRBJ2-7
v_gene: TRBV7-9
d_gene: TRBD1
abundance: many
CDR3nt: TGTGCCAGCAGCTTAGGTGGGCGACAGGGACGCTACGAGCAGTACTTC
CDR3aa: CASSLGGRQGRYEQYF

j_gene: TRBJ2-6
v_gene: TRBV9
d_gene: .
abundance: many
CDR3nt: TGTGCCAGCAGCGGGATCGGGTCTGGGGCCAACGTCCTGACTTTC
CDR3aa: CASSGIGSGANVLTF

j_gene: TRBJ2-7
v_gene: TRBV2
d_gene: .
abundance: many
CDR3nt: TGTGCCAGCACCGATACAGTTCAGTCCTCCTACGAGCAGTACTTC
CDR3aa: CASTDTVQSSYEQYF

j_gene: TRBJ1-1
v_gene: TRBV5-1
d_gene: .
abundance: many
CDR3nt: TGCGCCAGCAGCACCGGGGACGGACGCACTGAAGCTTTCTTT
CDR3aa: CASSTGDGRTEAFF

j_gene: TRBJ2-2
v_gene: TRBV2
d_gene: TRBD2
abundance: .
CDR3nt: TGTGCCAGCAGTAAACTAGCGGGGGACGGCGGGGAGCTGTTTTTT
CDR3aa: CASSKLAGDGGELFF

j_gene: TRBJ2-6
v_gene: TRBV5-6
d_gene: .
abundance: few
CDR3nt: TGTGCCAGCAGCCTTCGGACAGCCGTAAGGGCCAACGTCCTGACTTTC
CDR3aa: CASSLRTAVRANVLTF

j_gene: TRBJ1-2
v_gene: TRBV6-6
d_gene: .
abundance: .
CDR3nt: TGTGCCAGCAGTGAAGCCGAAGTTGGCTATGGCTACACCTTC
CDR3aa: CASSEAEVGYGYTF

j_gene: TRBJ1-5
v_gene: TRBV7-8
d_gene: .
abundance: many
CDR3nt: TGTGCCAGCAGCTTTGGCCCGGCCCGTAATAGCAATCAGCCCCAGCATTTT
CDR3aa: CASSFGPARNSNQPQHF

j_gene: TRBJ2-7
v_gene: TRBV14
d_gene: .
abundance: .
CDR3nt: TGTTACCACCTATCAAGCTCCTACGAGCAGTACTTC
CDR3aa: CYHLSSSYEQYF

j_gene: TRBJ2-5
v_gene: TRBV6-5
d_gene: TRBD2
abundance: .
CDR3nt: TGTGCCAGCAGTTTGGGGACTAGCGGGGCGGACTTCCAAGAGACCCAGTACTTC
CDR3aa: CASSLGTSGADFQETQYF

j_gene: TRBJ2-7
v_gene: TRBV19
d_gene: .
abundance: many
CDR3nt: TGTGCCAGTAGTCCTAGCCCCAACTACGAGCAGTACTTC
CDR3aa: CASSPSPNYEQYF

j_gene: TRBJ1-2
v_gene: TRBV7-9
d_gene: .
abundance: .
CDR3nt: TGTGCCAGCCAAACAGCGCTCGGGGGGGGCTACACCTTC
CDR3aa: CASQTALGGGYTF

j_gene: TRBJ2-5
v_gene: TRBV29-1
d_gene: TRBD2
abundance: .
CDR3nt: TGCAGCGTTGAAGCTCCGGGAGGGACCCAGTACTTC
CDR3aa: CSVEAPGGTQYF

j_gene: TRBJ2-7
v_gene: TRBV19
d_gene: TRBD2
abundance: .
CDR3nt: TGTGCCACCATTCCCGGGACTACCAACAACGAGCAGTACTTC
CDR3aa: CATIPGTTNNEQYF

j_gene: TRBJ1-3
v_gene: TRBV4-3
d_gene: .
abundance: .
CDR3nt: TGCGCCAGCAGCCAAGATAAACCCGGAAACACCATATATTTT
CDR3aa: CASSQDKPGNTIYF

j_gene: TRBJ1-1
v_gene: TRBV10-3
d_gene: .
abundance: .
CDR3nt: TGTGCCATCAGTGGATTTGGGGGGGCGAACACTGAAGCTTTCTTT
CDR3aa: CAISGFGGANTEAFF

j_gene: TRBJ2-7
v_gene: TRBV7-7
d_gene: TRBD2
abundance: many
CDR3nt: TGTGCTAGCAGCTTAGCGGGGACGGACGAGCAGTACTTC
CDR3aa: CASSLAGTDEQYF

j_gene: TRBJ1-5
v_gene: TRBV10-3
d_gene: TRBD1
abundance: .
CDR3nt: TGTGCCATCACGGGACAGGGGGCTAGCAATCAGCCCGAGCATTTT
CDR3aa: CAITGQGASNQPEHF

j_gene: TRBJ2-7
v_gene: TRBV7-9
d_gene: .
abundance: few
CDR3nt: TGTGCCAGCAGTTGGGCAGACACCTACGAGCAGTACTTC
CDR3aa: CASSWADTYEQYF

j_gene: TRBJ1-2
v_gene: TRBV10-3
d_gene: .
abundance: .
CDR3nt: TGTGCCATCGGCGGAGGGGGGGCGCTTGACTATGGCTACACCTTC
CDR3aa: CAIGGGGALDYGYTF

j_gene: TRBJ2-7
v_gene: TRBV4-3
d_gene: TRBD2
abundance: .
CDR3nt: TGCGCCAGCAGCCCCAGCCTAGCGGCTTCCTACGAGCAGTACTTC
CDR3aa: CASSPSLAASYEQYF

j_gene: TRBJ2-2
v_gene: TRBV2
d_gene: .
abundance: .
CDR3nt: TGTGCCAGCAGTGAAGCGCCGGGACTTGGTTCTGTACCGGGGAGCTGTCAGCTTTTT
CDR3aa: CASSEAPGLGSVPGSCQLF

j_gene: TRBJ1-2
v_gene: TRBV7-3
d_gene: .
abundance: many
CDR3nt: TGTGCCAGCTCGGTCGGGGGAGCGGATGGCTACACCTTC
CDR3aa: CASSVGGADGYTF

j_gene: TRBJ2-5
v_gene: TRBV15
d_gene: TRBD2
abundance: many
CDR3nt: TGTGCCAGCGGGAGGAACCCAGAAGAGACCCAGTACTTC
CDR3aa: CASGRNPEETQYF

j_gene: TRBJ1-5
v_gene: TRBV20-1
d_gene: .
abundance: few
CDR3nt: TGCAGTGCCACGGACAGCTTCGCATATAGCAATCAGCCCCAGCATTTT
CDR3aa: CSATDSFAYSNQPQHF

j_gene: TRBJ1-3
v_gene: TRBV11-2
d_gene: TRBD1
abundance: few
CDR3nt: TGTGCCAGCAGCTTTGGACAGGGGGTCAAGAACACCATATATTTT
CDR3aa: CASSFGQGVKNTIYF

j_gene: TRBJ1-1
v_gene: TRBV29-1
d_gene: .
abundance: .
CDR3nt: TGCAGCCAAGACCGGGGGTATACTGAAGCTTTCTTT
CDR3aa: CSQDRGYTEAFF

j_gene: TRBJ1-5
v_gene: TRBV19
d_gene: TRBD1
abundance: many
CDR3nt: TGTGCCAGTGGTTCGACAGGGTTTACGGGCAATCAGCCCCAGCATTTT
CDR3aa: CASGSTGFTGNQPQHF

j_gene: TRBJ1-1
v_gene: TRBV7-2
d_gene: TRBD1
abundance: many
CDR3nt: TGTGCCAGCAGCTTGGGACAGGGAAGAGGGCATACTGAAGCTTTCTTT
CDR3aa: CASSLGQGRGHTEAFF

j_gene: TRBJ1-1
v_gene: TRBV20-1
d_gene: .
abundance: few
CDR3nt: TGCAGTGCTAGAGGCCCGGCCCGGATGGGGGCTGAAGCTTTCTTT
CDR3aa: CSARGPARMGAEAFF

j_gene: TRBJ1-1
v_gene: TRBV6-6
d_gene: .
abundance: .
CDR3nt: TGTGCCAGCAGTTATCTGCAGGGCCCCCGGAACACTGAAGCTTTCTTT
CDR3aa: CASSYLQGPRNTEAFF

j_gene: TRBJ1-5
v_gene: TRBV19
d_gene: .
abundance: many
CDR3nt: TGTGCCAGTAGTGGCCTATGGGGGCGCAATCAGCCCCAGCATTTT
CDR3aa: CASSGLWGRNQPQHF

j_gene: TRBJ1-3
v_gene: TRBV7-2
d_gene: .
abundance: .
CDR3nt: TGTGCCACGGACCCACTAGCGGGAAACACCATATATTTT
CDR3aa: CATDPLAGNTIYF

j_gene: TRBJ1-5
v_gene: TRBV13
d_gene: .
abundance: .
CDR3nt: TGTGCCAGCAGCTTAGCCAGCCTCGGGAGCAATCAGCCCCAGCATTTT
CDR3aa: CASSLASLGSNQPQHF

j_gene: TRBJ1-2
v_gene: TRBV5-6
d_gene: TRBD1
abundance: many
CDR3nt: TGTGCCAGCAGCCGCGCAGGGGGGTATGGCTACACCTTC
CDR3aa: CASSRAGGYGYTF

j_gene: TRBJ1-1
v_gene: TRBV19
d_gene: TRBD1
abundance: .
CDR3nt: TGTGCCAGTACCTGGACAGGGGGAGACACTGAAGCTTTCTTT
CDR3aa: CASTWTGGDTEAFF

j_gene: TRBJ2-7
v_gene: TRBV7-2
d_gene: .
abundance: many
CDR3nt: TGTGCCAGCAGACTGCGGGACAGTGGTAACGAGCAGTACTTC
CDR3aa: CASRLRDSGNEQYF

j_gene: TRBJ1-4
v_gene: TRBV7-8
d_gene: .
abundance: few
CDR3nt: TGTGCCAGCAGCTTATATGAGGGAGCAACTAATGAAAAACTGTTTTTT
CDR3aa: CASSLYEGATNEKLFF

j_gene: TRBJ2-7
v_gene: TRBV20-1
d_gene: .
abundance: .
CDR3nt: TGCAGTGCTGACCGGGACTTCCACGAGCAGTACTTC
CDR3aa: CSADRDFHEQYF

j_gene: TRBJ2-5
v_gene: TRBV7-9
d_gene: .
abundance: few
CDR3nt: TGTGCCAGCAGCTTGGATAAAGAGACCCAGTACTTC
CDR3aa: CASSLDKETQYF

j_gene: TRBJ1-1
v_gene: TRBV12-3/TRBV12-4
d_gene: TRBD1
abundance: .
CDR3nt: TGTGCCAGCAGTTTTAGAGGGGGCTCTGAAGCTTTCTTT
CDR3aa: CASSFRGGSEAFF